The rows below give T cell receptor beta chains drawn from one sample of a study of PD-L1 blockade in urothelial cancer. Generated by immunoSEQ multiplex PCR, the TCRdb table keeps only in-frame clones and is missing some. The table has 95,000 to 100,000 clones, around 86% seen once. The sequencing here drew on PBMCs, taken around atezolizumab (anti-PD-L1) treatment. The receptors originated from a man aged 55-75 years with urothelial cancer. Both conserved end residues are part of each CDR3. Fields, in order: V gene, J gene, D gene, CDR3 DNA, CDR3 protein. A D gene is named only where the DNA matches it firmly.

v_gene: TRBV5-1; j_gene: TRBJ2-2; d_gene: TRBD2; CDR3nt: TGCGCCAGCAGTTTCGGACTAGCGGGGGGGCACACCGGGGAGCTGTTTTTT; CDR3aa: CASSFGLAGGHTGELFF
v_gene: TRBV6-5; j_gene: TRBJ1-1; d_gene: TRBD1; CDR3nt: TGTGCCAGCAGCTTCACAGGGGTTGGCACTGAAGCTTTCTTT; CDR3aa: CASSFTGVGTEAFF
v_gene: TRBV29-1; j_gene: TRBJ2-1; d_gene: TRBD2; CDR3nt: TGCAGCGTTGAAAAAGGACTAGCGGGAGTAGATGAGCAGTTCTTC; CDR3aa: CSVEKGLAGVDEQFF
v_gene: TRBV7-3; j_gene: TRBJ2-1; d_gene: NA; CDR3nt: TGTGCCAGCAGCCCCCGGAGCAATGAGCAGTTCTTC; CDR3aa: CASSPRSNEQFF
v_gene: TRBV5-1; j_gene: TRBJ1-1; d_gene: NA; CDR3nt: TGCGCCAGCAGCCAAACCAACTCTCTGATGACAGCGAACACTGAAGCTTTCTTT; CDR3aa: CASSQTNSLMTANTEAFF
v_gene: TRBV30; j_gene: TRBJ2-1; d_gene: NA; CDR3nt: TGTGCCGCCGAGGGCAGGGGTGAGCAGTTCTTC; CDR3aa: CAAEGRGEQFF
v_gene: TRBV7-9; j_gene: TRBJ2-3; d_gene: NA; CDR3nt: TGTGCCAGCAGCTTATATCCGGGTGATAGCACAGATACGCAGTATTTT; CDR3aa: CASSLYPGDSTDTQYF
v_gene: TRBV5-4; j_gene: TRBJ2-3; d_gene: TRBD1; CDR3nt: TGTGCCAGCCACCGGGACAGGGGTACAGGGCAGGATACGCAGTATTTT; CDR3aa: CASHRDRGTGQDTQYF
v_gene: TRBV10-3; j_gene: TRBJ1-1; d_gene: NA; CDR3nt: TGTGCCATATCCGTAACCGAGGAAAGTTCGGGAGCTTTCTTT; CDR3aa: CAISVTEESSGAFF
v_gene: TRBV5-5; j_gene: TRBJ1-5; d_gene: NA; CDR3nt: TGTGCCAGCAGCGGGGGGAGGGGCAATCAGCCCCAGCATTTT; CDR3aa: CASSGGRGNQPQHF
v_gene: TRBV7-2; j_gene: TRBJ2-1; d_gene: TRBD2; CDR3nt: TGTGCCAGCAGCTTAGTGGGTAGCGGGGGGGCGCCGCAGTTCTTC; CDR3aa: CASSLVGSGGAPQFF
v_gene: TRBV29-1; j_gene: TRBJ2-7; d_gene: NA; CDR3nt: TGCAGCCTTAGGGGTTCCTACGAGCAGTACTTC; CDR3aa: CSLRGSYEQYF
v_gene: TRBV28; j_gene: TRBJ2-7; d_gene: TRBD1; CDR3nt: TGTGCCAGCACCCGACAGGGTATCCACGAGCAGTACTTC; CDR3aa: CASTRQGIHEQYF
v_gene: TRBV27; j_gene: TRBJ2-1; d_gene: NA; CDR3nt: TGTGCCAGCAGTTTAGCGGGGCGTGCCTACAATGAGCAGTTCTTC; CDR3aa: CASSLAGRAYNEQFF
v_gene: TRBV6-1; j_gene: TRBJ1-2; d_gene: NA; CDR3nt: TGTGCCAGCAGTGACAAGACTACAGGGTCCAACACCTTC; CDR3aa: CASSDKTTGSNTF
v_gene: TRBV2; j_gene: TRBJ1-5; d_gene: NA; CDR3nt: TGTGCCGGCGCCGACAGGAAAAATCAGCCCCAGCATTTT; CDR3aa: CAGADRKNQPQHF
v_gene: TRBV25-1; j_gene: TRBJ2-3; d_gene: NA; CDR3nt: TGTGCCAGCATGCGGGGAACAGATACGCAGTATTTT; CDR3aa: CASMRGTDTQYF
v_gene: TRBV7-9; j_gene: TRBJ1-4; d_gene: TRBD1; CDR3nt: TGTGCCAGCAGCCCTTCCCAGGGGGCGCGAGAAAAACTGTTTTTT; CDR3aa: CASSPSQGAREKLFF
v_gene: TRBV5-6; j_gene: TRBJ2-7; d_gene: TRBD1; CDR3nt: TGTGCCAGCAGCATGACAGGGGCCTCCTACGAGCAGTACTTC; CDR3aa: CASSMTGASYEQYF
v_gene: TRBV19; j_gene: TRBJ2-7; d_gene: NA; CDR3nt: TGTGCCAGTAAGAACAGGGTAAACGAGCAGTACTTC; CDR3aa: CASKNRVNEQYF
v_gene: TRBV6-5; j_gene: TRBJ2-1; d_gene: TRBD2; CDR3nt: TGTGCCAGCAGTTACGACTACCACCTCGGGAGGGAGCAGTTCTTC; CDR3aa: CASSYDYHLGREQFF
v_gene: TRBV6-5; j_gene: TRBJ2-5; d_gene: NA; CDR3nt: TGTGCCAGCAGTTACTCGGGGGGGGCTTCTGGGGAGACCCAGTACTTC; CDR3aa: CASSYSGGASGETQYF
v_gene: TRBV7-2; j_gene: TRBJ1-5; d_gene: NA; CDR3nt: TGTGCCAGCAGCTTAGCCCCAGGCGATCAGCCCCAGCATTTT; CDR3aa: CASSLAPGDQPQHF
v_gene: TRBV5-1; j_gene: TRBJ2-5; d_gene: TRBD2; CDR3nt: TGCGCCAGCAGCTATGGGACTAGCGGATCGGAGACCCAGTACTTC; CDR3aa: CASSYGTSGSETQYF
v_gene: TRBV28; j_gene: TRBJ2-5; d_gene: NA; CDR3nt: TGTGCCAGCAGCTCCGGGCAGGGGGAGACCCAGTACTTC; CDR3aa: CASSSGQGETQYF
v_gene: TRBV9; j_gene: TRBJ2-1; d_gene: NA; CDR3nt: TGTGCCAGCAGCCGCTCTGTTAGCGGTGAGCAGTTCTTC; CDR3aa: CASSRSVSGEQFF
v_gene: TRBV5-4; j_gene: TRBJ2-5; d_gene: TRBD1; CDR3nt: TGTGCCAGCAGCCCTCTTGACAGGGTAGGAGAGACCCAGTACTTC; CDR3aa: CASSPLDRVGETQYF
v_gene: TRBV18; j_gene: TRBJ2-5; d_gene: TRBD1; CDR3nt: TGTGCCAGCTCTCGACAGGGGGCAGCGCAAGAGACCCAGTACTTC; CDR3aa: CASSRQGAAQETQYF
v_gene: TRBV12-5; j_gene: TRBJ1-5; d_gene: TRBD1; CDR3nt: TGTGCTAGTGGTTTGGCGACTAAGGGACAGACCCAGCATTTT; CDR3aa: CASGLATKGQTQHF